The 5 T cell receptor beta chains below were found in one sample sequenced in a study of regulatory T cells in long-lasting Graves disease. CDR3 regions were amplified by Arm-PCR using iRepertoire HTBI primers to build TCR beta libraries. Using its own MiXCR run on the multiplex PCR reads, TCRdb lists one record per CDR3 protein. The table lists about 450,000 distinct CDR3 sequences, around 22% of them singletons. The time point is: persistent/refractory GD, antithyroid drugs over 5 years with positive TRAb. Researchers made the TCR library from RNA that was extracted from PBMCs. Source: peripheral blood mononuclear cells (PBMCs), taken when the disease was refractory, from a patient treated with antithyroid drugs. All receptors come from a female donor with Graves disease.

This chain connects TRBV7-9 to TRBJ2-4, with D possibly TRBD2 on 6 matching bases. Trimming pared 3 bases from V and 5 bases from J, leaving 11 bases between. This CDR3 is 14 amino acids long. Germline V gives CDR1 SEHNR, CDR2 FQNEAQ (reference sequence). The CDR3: CASSFGGTQNIQYF. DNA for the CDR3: TGTGCCAGCAGCTTTGGCGGGACTCAAAACATTCAGTACTTC.

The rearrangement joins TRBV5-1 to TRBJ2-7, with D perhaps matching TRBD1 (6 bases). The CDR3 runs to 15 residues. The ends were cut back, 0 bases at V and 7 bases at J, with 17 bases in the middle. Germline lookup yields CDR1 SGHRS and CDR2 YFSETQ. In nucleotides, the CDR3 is TGCGCCAGCAGCTTGGCCGAGGACAGTCCTACAGAGCAGTACTTC. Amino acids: CASSLAEDSPTEQYF.

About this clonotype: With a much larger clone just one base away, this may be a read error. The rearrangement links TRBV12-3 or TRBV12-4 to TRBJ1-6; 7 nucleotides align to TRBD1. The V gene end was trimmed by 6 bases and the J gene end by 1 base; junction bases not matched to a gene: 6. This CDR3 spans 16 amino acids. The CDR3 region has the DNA TGTGCCAGCAGGCCGGACAGGAGATCCTATAATTCACCCCTCCACTTT. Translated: CASRPDRRSYNSPLHF.

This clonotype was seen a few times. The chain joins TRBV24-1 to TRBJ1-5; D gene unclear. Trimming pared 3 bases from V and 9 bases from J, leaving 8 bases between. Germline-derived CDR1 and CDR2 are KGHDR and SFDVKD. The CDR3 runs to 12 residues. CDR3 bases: TGTGCCACCAGTGATGCGGAGTGGCCCCAGCATTTT. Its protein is CATSDAEWPQHF.

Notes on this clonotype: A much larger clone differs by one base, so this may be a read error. CDR3 DNA: TGTGCCAGCAGTGCGGAAGGACAGAGGGGACGAGGCTACGCCTTC. Translation: CASSAEGQRGRGYAF. The chain carries TRBV6-2 or TRBV6-3 and TRBJ1-2, with D maybe TRBD1 (6 bases). Germline CDR1 MNHEY, CDR2 SVGEGT. There are 15 residues in the CDR3.